This T cell receptor beta chain was obtained from a study of response to subunit inactivated influenza vaccine. This clonotype was seen only a few times. TCRdb redid the calling of the RT-PCR reads with MiXCR, one entry per CDR3 protein. In the table there are roughly 790,000 distinct CDR3 sequences, approximately 21% of which are singletons. The CDR3 contains 15 residues. Trimming shortened V by 1 base and J by 1 base, and 8 bases separated the two germline ends. This sequence originates from a man over 45 who received an inactivated influenza vaccine. Sequenced material: PBMCs from blood, taken more than 4 days after vaccination. The J gene is TRBJ1-3, the V gene TRBV12-3 or TRBV12-4; no reliable D call. CDR3: CASSLVGLSGNTIYF. CDR3 coding DNA: TGTGCCAGCAGTTTAGTAGGACTGTCTGGAAACACCATATATTTT.